The 9 T cell receptor beta chains below were found in one sample sequenced in a study of T cells after yellow fever vaccination. TCRdb re-derived calls from the 5' RACE reads in MiXCR, one entry per CDR3 protein. Counted here are approximately 450,000 distinct CDR3 sequences, roughly a sixth occurring once; the ten biggest clones make up 15% to 20%. Sequenced material: PBMCs, taken before the yellow fever booster vaccination. Receptors originate from a man between 18 and 35 years old who received the YFV17D yellow fever vaccine.

V usage is TRBV5-1 and J usage is TRBJ1-4; D is ambiguous. The germline V and J ends were trimmed by 5 bases and 0 bases, with 8 bases remaining between them. This CDR3 is 14 amino acids long. CDR1 and CDR2 from the germline V gene are SGHRS and YFSETQ. The CDR3 region has the DNA TGCGCCAGCAGGGTCCAAGCAACTAATGAAAAACTGTTTTTT. Translated, it gives CASRVQATNEKLFF.

The chain has TRBV7-8 and TRBJ1-1; D perhaps matches TRBD1 (6 bases). Per the germline V gene, CDR1 is SGHVS and CDR2 is FQNEAQ. The germline V and J ends were trimmed by 1 base and 10 bases, with 16 bases remaining between them. CDR3 length: 14 residues. The CDR3 is CASSLGETGRRAFF. CDR3 nucleotides: TGTGCCAGCAGCTTAGGGGAGACAGGTCGGAGAGCTTTCTTT.

This chain uses TRBV6-5 with TRBJ2-1; TRBD1 might be the D (6 bases). Trimming pared 9 bases from V and 7 bases from J, leaving 19 bases between. Looked up from germline, CDR1 is MNHEY and CDR2 is SVGAGI. This CDR3 has 14 residues. CDR3 coding DNA: TGTGCCAGTTCACGGGACATCTCCTTTAATGAGCAGTTCTTC. It translates to CASSRDISFNEQFF.

The CDR3 bases are TGTGCCACCAGCAGAGATACTCAGGGACCTACCGAGCAGTTCTTC. Translated, it gives CATSRDTQGPTEQFF. V is TRBV15 and J is TRBJ2-1; D possibly uses TRBD1 or TRBD2 (5 bases each). This CDR3 is built from 15 residues. Looked up from germline, CDR1 is LNHNV and CDR2 is YYDKDF (reference sequence). V shed 0 bases and J shed 10 bases, with 16 bases lying between them.

V and J are TRBV5-8 and TRBJ1-5; 7 bases agree with TRBD1. CDR3 length equals 14 residues. V shed 2 bases and J 7 bases; nucleotides not matched to a gene: 6. Looked up from germline, CDR1 is SGHTS and CDR2 is YDEGEE. CDR3 sequence: CASSLGGYRQPQHF. CDR3 nucleotides: TGTGCCAGCAGCTTAGGGGGCTATCGACAGCCCCAGCATTTT. Full variable domain (remainder filled in from reference TRBV5-8 and TRBJ1-5): EAGVTQSPTHLIKTRGQQATLRCSPISGHTSVYWYQQALGLGLQFLLWYDEGEERNRGNFPPRFSGRQFPNYSSELNVNALELEDSALYLCASSLGGYRQPQHFGDGTRLSIL.

This clonotype was observed a few times. The genes are TRBV4-1 and TRBJ1-4; a possible D gene is TRBD1 (5 bases). This CDR3 has 13 residues. The germline CDR1 and CDR2 sequences are MGHRA and YSYEKL. Trimming cost V 4 bases and J 7 bases, with 10 bases left between them. The CDR3 loop is CASSPQGSEKLFF. CDR3 DNA sequence: TGCGCCAGCAGCCCTCAGGGAAGTGAAAAACTGTTTTTT.

This clonotype has just a few counts. The chain couples TRBV7-6 to TRBJ1-1; perhaps TRBD1 as D (5 bases). The ends were cut back, 5 bases at V and 0 bases at J, with 7 bases in the middle. The CDR3 covers 13 residues. The V gene's germline CDR1 is SGHVS and CDR2 FNYEAQ. DNA of the CDR3: TGTGCCAGCAGCATGACAGTGAACACTGAAGCTTTCTTT. This sequence encodes CASSMTVNTEAFF.

V is TRBV6-2 or TRBV6-3 and J is TRBJ2-2, with D perhaps given as TRBD1 or TRBD2 (6 bases each). The V gene lost 0 bases and the J gene lost 4 bases, with 9 bases spanning the gap. This CDR3 region has 15 residues. Germline CDR1 and CDR2: MNHEY and SVGEGT. CDR3 nucleotide sequence: TGTGCCAGCAGTTACTCACAGGGAGGCACCGGGGAGCTGTTTTTT. Translated: CASSYSQGGTGELFF.

This clonotype was observed a handful of times. The chain employs TRBV4-1 and TRBJ1-2, with TRBD1 as a possible D gene (5 bases). Germline values: CDR1 MGHRA, CDR2 YSYEKL. The V end lost 1 base, the J end lost 4 bases, and 16 bases lay between the germline ends. The CDR3 runs 16 residues. The CDR3 here is CASSQVIGRESYGYTF. Here the CDR3 DNA reads TGCGCCAGCAGCCAAGTAATTGGCAGGGAGAGCTATGGCTACACCTTC.